These T cell receptor beta chains were read from a single sample in a study of cytomegalovirus exposure and HLA in healthy donors. Clones were sequenced by immunoSEQ multiplex PCR, and TCRdb holds only the in-frame ones, with some missing. The sample records 150,000 to 200,000 clones, approximately 80% being singletons. The sequenced sample was PBMCs. The receptors come from a woman aged 30 to 39 in good health and CMV-seropositive. Each CDR3 is given without its conserved first and last residue. Only some rows state a clone size, as once, few, many or a class for expanded clones.

ASGTGAHSSYNSPLH	TRBV9	-	15	TRBJ1-6
ASSLIVAGNEQF	TRBV5-1	few	12	TRBJ2-1
ASSFRPPSGEQY	TRBV10-2	-	12	TRBJ2-7
ASSQETSGRTDTQY	TRBV4-2	-	14	TRBJ2-3
ASSAAPGGANVLT	TRBV7-9	-	13	TRBJ2-6
ASSSYLQGTNTEAF	TRBV5-1	-	14	TRBJ1-1
AISGDSQETQY	TRBV10-3	once	11	TRBJ2-5
ASSPTGTTDTQY	TRBV7-8	-	12	TRBJ2-3
AWSGAEGYT	TRBV30	-	9	TRBJ1-2
ASSLWIIAGVKETQY	TRBV7-8	-	15	TRBJ2-5
AIRARGNSPLH	TRBV10-3	-	11	TRBJ1-6
ASSEGTAGNTIY	TRBV6-1	-	12	TRBJ1-3
VTSGTGYRNEQF	TRBV5-6	-	12	TRBJ2-1
ASSLLAGGSYEQY	TRBV14	-	13	TRBJ2-7
ASSLRTGVEKLF	TRBV13	-	12	TRBJ1-4
ASSYNMGATMNTEAF	TRBV19	-	15	TRBJ1-1
ASFGQGNTEAF	TRBV6-1	once	11	TRBJ1-1
ASSLFSGSNTGELF	TRBV11-2	few	14	TRBJ2-2
ASSAGVYYGYT	TRBV5-6	-	11	TRBJ1-2
ASSVGGEGNQPQH	TRBV28	-	13	TRBJ1-5
ASKVPGGLGF	TRBV28	-	10	TRBJ1-1
ASSPQPGVYNEQF	TRBV4-1	-	13	TRBJ2-1
ASSFSGSSYNEQF	TRBV5-4	few	13	TRBJ2-1
SALTGNGYGYT	TRBV29-1	-	11	TRBJ1-2
VSSQEDSGIGESADTQY	TRBV4-2	-	17	TRBJ2-3
ASNGGRDYGYT	TRBV7-9	-	11	TRBJ1-2
ASSRGFGTGGEEQF	TRBV5-1	-	14	TRBJ2-1
ASSLTLGLGRGPQH	TRBV28	few	14	TRBJ1-5
ASSLTGLRGNTIY	TRBV28	-	13	TRBJ1-3
ASTPRRGDSYEQY	TRBV5-6	-	13	TRBJ2-7
ASSQDHPSGQKNIQY	TRBV4-2	-	15	TRBJ2-4
ASSLSGSGGNIQY	TRBV7-9	-	13	TRBJ2-4
ASSEHRANYGYT	TRBV2	-	12	TRBJ1-2
ASSFDPGLAGAGEQF	TRBV11-3	-	15	TRBJ2-1
ASSVSSGSLKTQY	TRBV9	few	13	TRBJ2-5
SVLDRVSYEQY	TRBV29-1	-	11	TRBJ2-7
ASSFPVENIQY	TRBV13	-	11	TRBJ2-4
ASRSGTGSNTGELF	TRBV7-6	-	14	TRBJ2-2
ASSLYKDTEAF	TRBV7-3	-	11	TRBJ1-1
ASSYTGPEAF	TRBV28	-	10	TRBJ1-1